This section outlines one TCR beta chain sequence together with its context. Under the authors' procedure: Using reference gene primer amplification, nucleated cell counts were estimated. TCRdb's table, derived via immunoSEQ multiplex PCR, lists solely in-frame clones and lacks some. The V and J calls and clone size were taken over from that table, and D and trimming were inferred from the DNA. The table records over 200,000 clones, about 86% of them present only once. V lost 6 bases, J lost 9 bases, and 15 bases lay in between. Germline CDR1 is ENHRY and CDR2 is SYGVKD. The CDR3 is made up of 13 amino acids. Researchers sorted participants into cohorts using their self-reported clinical history. The data are from a study of blood T cell repertoires in COVID-19. Study at large: The recovered donors of Cohort 3 showed two negative PCRs, clearance, or symptom resolution.

The sequencing input was PBMCs or T cells enriched from blood (not recorded which). This sequence originates from a woman aged 45-65 years in a cohort exposed to, infected with or recovered from COVID-19 (not recorded which). The rearrangement links TRBV10-3 to TRBJ1-3; D gene unclear. The CDR3 loop reads CAIRSNGRSTIYF. The CDR3 bases are TGTGCCATCAGGTCCAACGGTCGGAGCACCATATATTTT.